This section outlines one TCR beta chain sequence together with its context. Its antigen is currently unknown. Each donor had ten milliliters of peripheral blood drawn. A J-beta primer mix and a sample-barcoded 5' primer were used in a second PCR of about 7 to 12 cycles. TCRdb reanalysed the 5' RACE reads using MiXCR and keeps one entry per CDR3 protein. The sample has about 1.5 million distinct CDR3 sequences, approximately 42% seen once. This specimen comes from a study of blood T cells in healthy people across ages. Study-level findings and limits: It was held that the diversity estimates obtained from one million T cells were underestimates.

CDR3 length equals 16 residues. CDR1 and CDR2 (germline): SGHNT, YENEEA. V gene TRBV11-3 combines with J gene TRBJ2-1; D is perhaps TRBD1 or TRBD2 (5 bases each). The assigned J gene may be wrong: the sequence end matches TRBJ2-7 better. Sequencing input: blood. This TCR came from a woman aged 18-29 years in good health. CDR3 sequence (DNA): TGTGCCAGCAGCTCCCAGCTGGCAGGGACCTACAATGAGCAGTACTTC. This sequence encodes CASSSQLAGTYNEQYF.